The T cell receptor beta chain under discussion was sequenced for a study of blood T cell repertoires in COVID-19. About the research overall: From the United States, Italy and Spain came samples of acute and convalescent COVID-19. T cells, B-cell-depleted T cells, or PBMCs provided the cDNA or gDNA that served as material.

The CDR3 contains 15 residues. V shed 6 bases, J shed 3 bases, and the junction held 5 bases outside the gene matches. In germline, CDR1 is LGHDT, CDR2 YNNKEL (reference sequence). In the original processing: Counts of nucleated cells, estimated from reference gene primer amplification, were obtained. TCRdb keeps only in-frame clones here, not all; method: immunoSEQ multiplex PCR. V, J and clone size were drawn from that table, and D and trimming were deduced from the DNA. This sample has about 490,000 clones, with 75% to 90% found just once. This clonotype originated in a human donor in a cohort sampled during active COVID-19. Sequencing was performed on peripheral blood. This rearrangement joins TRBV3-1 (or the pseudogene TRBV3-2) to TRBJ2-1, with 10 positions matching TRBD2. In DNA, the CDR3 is TGTGCCAGCAGAAGATTAGCGGGAGGCTACAATGAGCAGTTCTTC. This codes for CASRRLAGGYNEQFF.